The 18 T cell receptor beta chains below all came from one sample that was sequenced in a study of radiation and T cells in renal cell carcinoma. TCRdb's table, derived via immunoSEQ multiplex PCR, lists solely in-frame clones and lacks some. This sample has some 150,000 clones; about 88% occur once, and the top ten carry approximately 12%. Time point reported: baseline pretreatment blood. Indicated treatment: 15 Gy SBRT to primary tumor, nephrectomy 4 weeks later. This specimen consisted of blood, obtained from a patient whose treatment included radiotherapy and nephrectomy. All receptors come from a woman aged 50 to 60 with renal cell carcinoma.

V gene TRBV6-5 combines with J gene TRBJ2-5; D gene unclear. This CDR3 has 14 residues. The ends were cut back, 5 bases at V and 5 bases at J, with 15 bases in the middle. Germline loops: CDR1 MNHEY, CDR2 SVGAGI. The CDR3 loop reads CASSTPRSWETQYF. CDR3 in DNA: TGTGCCAGCAGTACACCTAGGAGTTGGGAGACCCAGTACTTC.

The rearrangement joins TRBV27 to TRBJ1-2; 8 positions match TRBD1. After removal of 3 bases from V and 1 base from J, the junction contained 7 bases not matched to a gene. The CDR3 covers 16 residues. From germline, CDR1 is MNHEY and CDR2 SMNVEV (reference sequence). DNA for the CDR3: TGTGCCAGCAGTTTTGGACAGGGTGGCGTTAACTATGGCTACACCTTC. Translation: CASSFGQGGVNYGYTF.

This clone was picked up one time. For the CDR3, the DNA is TGTGCCAGTAGTCCAACAGGGCGGGGAACTACTTCCTACGAGCAGTACTTC. Its protein product is CASSPTGRGTTSYEQYF. This sequence joins TRBV19 and TRBJ2-7; D may match TRBD1 or TRBD2 (6 bases each). The V gene lost 5 bases and the J gene lost 1 base, with 21 bases spanning the gap. Germline-derived CDR1 and CDR2 are LNHDA and SQIVND (reference sequence). This CDR3 region has 17 residues.

The CDR3 nucleotides read TGCAGCGCCGGCCCTACCGGGGGCTGGACCGGGGAGCTGTTTTTT. This encodes CSAGPTGGWTGELFF. The V call is TRBV29-1, the J call TRBJ2-2; TRBD1 or TRBD2 may be the D gene (6 bases each). Germline V gene lookup returns CDR1 SQVTM and CDR2 ANQGSEA. This CDR3 is built from 15 residues. Trimming took 7 bases from V and 5 from J, leaving 20 bases between them.

In this sample, this clone turned up once. V gene TRBV5-6 combines with J gene TRBJ1-5; 9 bases agree with TRBD1. CDR1 and CDR2 (germline): SGHDT, YYEEEE. This CDR3 spans 15 amino acids. With V trimmed by 4 bases and J by 2 bases, 4 bases remained unmatched. The CDR3 DNA reads as TGTGCCAGCAGCGAGGGACAGGGACGCAATCAGCCCCAGCATTTT. This codes for CASSEGQGRNQPQHF.

V and J are TRBV12-5 and TRBJ1-1; D not certain. The CDR3 extends over 14 amino acids. Trimming took off 2 bases at V and 1 base at J, with 8 bases between the two ends. Germline lookup yields CDR1 LGHNT and CDR2 FRNRAP. The CDR3 DNA follows: TGTGCTAGTGGTTTGATCCCCCCGAACACTGAAGCTTTCTTT. Protein: CASGLIPPNTEAFF. The full variable domain, its missing parts supplied by reference TRBV12-5 and TRBJ1-1, is DARVTQTPRHKVTEMGQEVTMRCQPILGHNTVFWYRQTMMQGLELLAYFRNRAPLDDSGMPKDRFSAEMPDATLATLKIQPSEPRDSAVYFCASGLIPPNTEAFFGQGTRLTVV.

The genes are TRBV30 and TRBJ2-5; D is ambiguous. V was trimmed by 1 base and J by 6 bases, leaving 15 bases between them. The CDR3 totals 14 residues. Per germline, CDR1 GTSNPN and CDR2 SVGIG (reference sequence). The CDR3 coding sequence is TGTGCCTGGAGTGGGGGTGGGCAGCAAAAGACCCAGTACTTC. Translated: CAWSGGGQQKTQYF.

This clone was seen a single time. This rearrangement joins TRBV7-2 to TRBJ2-5; 7 nucleotides agree with TRBD2. Germline loops: CDR1 SGHTA, CDR2 FQGNSA. CDR3 length: 14 amino acids. With 0 bases clipped from V and 5 bases from J, the junction kept 3 bases outside the gene matches. CDR3 sequence: CASSLAGGYETQYF. DNA of the CDR3: TGTGCCAGCAGCTTAGCGGGGGGGTACGAGACCCAGTACTTC.

As DNA, the CDR3 is TGTGCCAGCAGCGTAGAGAGGGGGACAAGCTCTGGAAACACCATATATTTT. Residues: CASSVERGTSSGNTIYF. This chain joins TRBV9 and TRBJ1-3, with D possibly matching TRBD1 (6 bases). Germline lookup yields CDR1 SGDLS and CDR2 YYNGEE. The CDR3 contains 17 residues. Trimming removed 0 bases from V and 0 bases from J, with 13 bases in between.

This clone was seen only once. V usage is TRBV27 and J usage is TRBJ1-1, with 10 bases lining up with TRBD1. Germline CDR1 MNHEY, CDR2 SMNVEV (reference sequence). With 4 bases clipped from V and 11 bases from J, the junction kept 10 bases outside the gene matches. This CDR3 comprises 14 residues. This chain's CDR3 is CASSSPTGGAGAFF. CDR3 sequence (DNA): TGTGCCAGCAGTTCTCCGACAGGGGGCGCCGGGGCTTTCTTT.

The V and J genes are TRBV7-9 and TRBJ2-7; 8 nucleotides align to TRBD1. J lost 6 bases, V lost 3 bases, and 7 bases had no gene match. Germline CDR1 and CDR2: SEHNR and FQNEAQ (reference sequence). This CDR3 contains 14 residues. CDR3 in amino acids: CASSFRTGTGEQYF. CDR3 DNA: TGTGCCAGCAGCTTCCGGACAGGGACCGGCGAGCAGTACTTC.

The V and J genes are TRBV19 and TRBJ2-5, with 7 bases that match TRBD1. The CDR3 has 15 amino acids. V lost 5 bases to trimming and J lost 4 bases; unmatched junction nucleotides: 10. Germline CDR1 reads LNHDA; CDR2 reads SQIVND (reference sequence). CDR3 coding DNA: TGTGCCAGTAGTCCGGGACAGTTTGTTGGAGAGACCCAGTACTTC. As protein: CASSPGQFVGETQYF.

The chain has TRBV5-1 and TRBJ2-1; 9 bases line up with TRBD2. Trimming removed 0 bases from V and 7 bases from J; junction bases left unmatched: 5. Germline CDR1 and CDR2: SGHRS and YFSETQ. CDR3 length equals 15 residues. The CDR3 bases are TGCGCCAGCAGCTTGGTTGCGGGGGGGCTAAATGAGCAGTTCTTC. It encodes CASSLVAGGLNEQFF.

This clone was counted once. The germline gene is not matched at one end of the junction; a read error may be the cause. The J gene is TRBJ1-5, the V gene TRBV7-7; D call uncertain. Per the germline V gene, CDR1 is SSHAT and CDR2 is FNYEAQ (reference sequence). The CDR3 length is 16 residues. The CDR3 DNA reads TGTGCTAGCAGCCCCCGGAAGGGCATGGCCAATCAGCCCCAGCATTTT. This encodes CASSPRKGMANQPQHF. The complete variable domain, with remaining parts taken from reference TRBV7-7 and TRBJ1-5, reads GAGVSQSPRYKVTKRGQDVTLRCDPISSHATLYWYQQALGQGPEFLTYFNYEAQPDKSGLPSDRFSAERPEGSISTLTIQRTEQRDSAMYRCASSPRKGMANQPQHFGDGTRLSIL.

J is TRBJ2-3 and V is TRBV30; D gene unclear. The CDR3 is made up of 14 amino acids. V was clipped by 0 bases and J by 5 bases, with 12 bases between them. Germline CDR1 and CDR2: GTSNPN and SVGIG (reference sequence). The CDR3 region is CAWSVSGVGDTQYF. CDR3 nucleotide sequence: TGTGCCTGGAGTGTATCTGGAGTCGGAGATACGCAGTATTTT.

The rearrangement joins TRBV5-1 to TRBJ2-3; D is unclear. The CDR3 loop spans 13 amino acids. Between the trimmed V and J ends, which lost 3 bases and 2 bases, there was a span of 7 bases. The V gene's germline CDR1 is SGHRS and CDR2 YFSETQ. The CDR3: CASSSPSTDTQYF. Here the CDR3 DNA reads TGCGCCAGCAGCTCCCCCTCCACAGATACGCAGTATTTT.

J is TRBJ1-5 and V is TRBV6-5; 8 bases match TRBD1. The CDR3 has 14 amino acids. Trimming at V came to 8 bases and at J to 2 bases, leaving 5 bases not matched to a gene. Germline-derived CDR1 and CDR2 are MNHEY and SVGAGI. In nucleotides, the CDR3 is TGTGCCAGCCGCGAGACAGGGGGCAATCAGCCCCAGCATTTT. Protein: CASRETGGNQPQHF.

CDR3: CASSPRTGPNTEAFF. As DNA, the CDR3 is TGTGCCAGCTCACCTCGAACAGGCCCGAACACTGAAGCTTTCTTT. The rearrangement joins TRBV18 to TRBJ1-1; maybe TRBD1 (5 bases). Trimming stripped 3 bases from V and 1 base from J, with 12 bases between. There are 15 residues in the CDR3. In germline, CDR1 is KGHSH, CDR2 LQKENI. The variable domain in full, with the rest retrieved from reference TRBV18 and TRBJ1-1, is NAGVMQNPRHLVRRRGQEARLRCSPMKGHSHVYWYRQLPEEGLKFMVYLQKENIIDESGMPKERFSAEFPKEGPSILRIQQVVRGDSAAYFCASSPRTGPNTEAFFGQGTRLTVV.